A selection of T cell receptor beta chains follows, all from one sample in a study of preoperative IRX-2 immunotherapy in early breast cancer. Produced via immunoSEQ multiplex PCR; TCRdb's table is partial and in-frame only. The sample lists more than 50,000 clones; approximately 93% were seen once. This specimen was acquired from a patient treated with IRX-2 immunotherapy. All receptors derive from a human donor with breast cancer. Each CDR3 is given with its conserved first and last residue. The D gene is left open where the match is weak. Size values are once, few and many counts, or a class for expanded clones, and some rows have none.

d_call: -; clone_size: -; v_call: TRBV5-4; j_call: TRBJ2-7; cdr3_aa: CASSSGVDEQYF; cdr3_nt: TGTGCCAGCAGCTCTGGCGTAGACGAGCAGTACTTC
d_call: -; clone_size: -; v_call: TRBV4-3; j_call: TRBJ2-2; cdr3_aa: CASSQGPGGPGTGELFF; cdr3_nt: TGCGCCAGCAGCCAAGGTCCCGGAGGGCCGGGTACCGGGGAGCTGTTTTTT
d_call: -; clone_size: -; v_call: TRBV18; j_call: TRBJ2-3; cdr3_aa: CASSQQGHTDTQYF; cdr3_nt: TGTGCCAGCTCTCAACAGGGTCACACAGATACGCAGTATTTT
d_call: -; clone_size: -; v_call: TRBV18; j_call: TRBJ2-1; cdr3_aa: CATSWAQSSYNEQFF; cdr3_nt: TGTGCCACCTCTTGGGCCCAGTCCTCCTACAATGAGCAGTTCTTC
d_call: -; clone_size: -; v_call: TRBV7-8; j_call: TRBJ1-4; cdr3_aa: CASSEGFATNEKLFF; cdr3_nt: TGTGCCAGCAGCGAGGGGTTTGCAACTAATGAAAAACTGTTTTTT
d_call: TRBD2; clone_size: -; v_call: TRBV18; j_call: TRBJ2-3; cdr3_aa: CASFPGGSGTDTQYF; cdr3_nt: TGTGCCAGCTTCCCCGGCGGGAGCGGTACAGATACGCAGTATTTT
d_call: -; clone_size: -; v_call: TRBV30; j_call: TRBJ1-5; cdr3_aa: CAWSVGSHQPQHF; cdr3_nt: TGTGCCTGGAGTGTAGGGTCCCATCAGCCCCAGCATTTT
d_call: -; clone_size: -; v_call: TRBV5-4; j_call: TRBJ1-6; cdr3_aa: CASSLDPGQNSPLHF; cdr3_nt: TGTGCCAGCAGCTTGGACCCCGGACAGAATTCACCCCTCCACTTT
d_call: TRBD2; clone_size: -; v_call: TRBV18; j_call: TRBJ2-7; cdr3_aa: CASSGTSGDPGTEQYF; cdr3_nt: TGTGCCAGCTCCGGGACTAGCGGGGACCCGGGGACCGAGCAGTACTTC
d_call: TRBD2; clone_size: -; v_call: TRBV27; j_call: TRBJ2-1; cdr3_aa: CASSFLAGTGEQFF; cdr3_nt: TGTGCCAGCAGTTTTCTAGCGGGAACGGGTGAGCAGTTCTTC
d_call: -; clone_size: -; v_call: TRBV29-1; j_call: TRBJ2-5; cdr3_aa: CSVEEGTVLLKAQYF; cdr3_nt: TGCAGCGTTGAAGAGGGGACCGTCCTCTTAAAGGCCCAGTACTTC
d_call: -; clone_size: -; v_call: TRBV6-1; j_call: TRBJ1-2; cdr3_aa: CASSEFRTKGYTF; cdr3_nt: TGTGCCAGCAGTGAATTCAGGACCAAGGGCTACACCTTC
d_call: -; clone_size: -; v_call: TRBV5-4; j_call: TRBJ1-2; cdr3_aa: CASSPEPLRGIAFGYTF; cdr3_nt: TGTGCCAGCAGCCCCGAACCACTCCGGGGGATTGCTTTTGGCTACACCTTC
d_call: -; clone_size: -; v_call: TRBV19; j_call: TRBJ1-3; cdr3_aa: CASAILPSGNTIYF; cdr3_nt: TGTGCCAGCGCTATTTTGCCTTCTGGAAACACCATATATTTT
d_call: -; clone_size: once; v_call: TRBV20-1; j_call: TRBJ1-6; cdr3_aa: CSAINNSPLHF; cdr3_nt: TGCAGTGCCATCAACAATTCACCCCTCCACTTT
d_call: TRBD1; clone_size: -; v_call: TRBV7-2; j_call: TRBJ1-3; cdr3_aa: CASSLAGTGPNTIYF; cdr3_nt: TGTGCCAGCAGCTTAGCGGGGACAGGCCCCAACACCATATATTTT
d_call: -; clone_size: -; v_call: TRBV19; j_call: TRBJ1-1; cdr3_aa: CASSVRGANTEAFF; cdr3_nt: TGTGCCAGTAGCGTAAGGGGAGCGAACACTGAAGCTTTCTTT
d_call: TRBD1; clone_size: -; v_call: TRBV18; j_call: TRBJ2-6; cdr3_aa: CASSPLGQGASSGANVLTF; cdr3_nt: TGTGCCAGCTCACCTCTTGGGCAGGGGGCCTCCTCTGGGGCCAACGTCCTGACTTTC
d_call: TRBD2; clone_size: once; v_call: TRBV5-1; j_call: TRBJ2-1; cdr3_aa: CASSSGLAGVEFDNEQFF; cdr3_nt: TGCGCCAGCAGCTCTGGACTAGCGGGAGTGGAGTTTGACAATGAGCAGTTCTTC
d_call: -; clone_size: -; v_call: TRBV5-6; j_call: TRBJ1-6; cdr3_aa: CASSVRGAYNSPLHF; cdr3_nt: TGTGCCAGCAGCGTCCGGGGGGCCTATAATTCACCCCTCCACTTT
d_call: -; clone_size: -; v_call: TRBV7-2; j_call: TRBJ1-1; cdr3_aa: CASSFFRWTEAFF; cdr3_nt: TGTGCCAGCAGCTTCTTTCGATGGACTGAAGCTTTCTTT
d_call: -; clone_size: -; v_call: TRBV7-2; j_call: TRBJ2-7; cdr3_aa: CASSLAPSYYEQYF; cdr3_nt: TGTGCCAGCAGCTTAGCCCCTTCCTACTACGAGCAGTACTTC
d_call: TRBD1; clone_size: -; v_call: TRBV7-9; j_call: TRBJ2-7; cdr3_aa: CASSLFRDRDFEQYF; cdr3_nt: TGTGCCAGCAGCCTTTTCCGGGACAGGGATTTCGAGCAGTACTTC
d_call: TRBD2; clone_size: -; v_call: TRBV5-4; j_call: TRBJ2-5; cdr3_aa: CASSPLAGGIQETQYF; cdr3_nt: TGTGCCAGCAGCCCTCTAGCGGGGGGTATACAAGAGACCCAGTACTTC
d_call: -; clone_size: -; v_call: TRBV7-2; j_call: TRBJ2-7; cdr3_aa: CASSPGLGLYEQYF; cdr3_nt: TGTGCCAGCAGCCCGGGACTGGGCCTGTACGAGCAGTACTTC
d_call: TRBD1; clone_size: -; v_call: TRBV18; j_call: TRBJ2-4; cdr3_aa: CASSPATGAENIQYF; cdr3_nt: TGTGCCAGCTCACCCGCGACAGGGGCGGAAAACATTCAGTACTTC
d_call: -; clone_size: -; v_call: TRBV5-1; j_call: TRBJ2-3; cdr3_aa: CASSLAGTFSTDTQYF; cdr3_nt: TGCGCCAGCAGCTTGGCCGGGACATTTAGCACAGATACGCAGTATTTT